What follows are 3 T cell receptor beta chains derived from one specimen sequenced in a study of identical twins. TCRdb ran MiXCR on the 5' RACE reads and lists one entry per CDR3 protein. Among about 890,000 distinct CDR3 sequences listed, roughly 12% were seen once. These data were also filed under a second study, of yellow fever vaccine responses in identical twins.

The sample was PBMCs. The origin of the receptors is a woman aged 18-29 years in good health.

This clonotype was found many times. The genes are TRBV4-2 and TRBJ2-7, with 13 nucleotides matching TRBD2. The V gene end was trimmed by 0 bases and the J gene end by 0 bases; junction bases not matched to a gene: 8. The V gene's germline CDR1 is LGHNA and CDR2 YNFKEQ. The CDR3 has 19 amino acids. CDR3 coding DNA: TGTGCCAGCAGCCAAGACGGACTAGCGGGAGCGGAGATCTCCTACGAGCAGTACTTC. This gives the protein CASSQDGLAGAEISYEQYF.

This clonotype was found a few times. The chain carries TRBV3-1 and TRBJ1-5; perhaps TRBD1 as D (6 bases). This CDR3 region has 15 residues. CDR1 is LGHDT and CDR2 is YNNKEL in the germline V gene (reference sequence). The V gene lost 2 bases and the J gene lost 1 base, with 9 bases spanning the gap. CDR3 sequence: CASSQSGTSNQPQHF. In DNA form, the CDR3 reads TGTGCCAGCAGCCAATCGGGGACAAGCAATCAGCCCCAGCATTTT.

This clonotype has ten or more counts. The genes are TRBV6-1 and TRBJ1-1; 10 bases are a match to TRBD1. This CDR3 is 15 amino acids long. J gave up 4 bases and V 7 bases, and 9 bases lay outside the gene matches. CDR1 MNHNS and CDR2 SASEGT come from the germline V gene. CDR3 DNA: TGTGCCAGCAACGATGACAGGGGGCTGGGCACTGAAGCTTTCTTT. Its translation is CASNDDRGLGTEAFF.